Presented here are 23 T cell receptor beta chains from one specimen sequenced in a study of cytomegalovirus exposure and HLA in healthy donors. The study ran its PCR with 60 Vbeta and 13 Jbeta primers. Produced via immunoSEQ multiplex PCR; TCRdb's table is partial and in-frame only. This sample yields tens of thousands of clones, of which about 80% are seen a single time; 51% belongs to the top ten. Sequencing was performed on PBMCs. The receptors come from a man aged 50-60 years in good health and CMV-seropositive.

This sequence joins TRBV7-3 and TRBJ2-2; perhaps TRBD2 as D (6 bases). Trimming took 5 bases from V and 0 from J, leaving 10 bases between them. This CDR3 comprises 15 residues. Germline-derived CDR1 and CDR2 are SGHTA and FQGTGA. The CDR3 protein is CASSMGLPNTGELFF. DNA of the CDR3: TGTGCCAGCAGCATGGGACTCCCGAACACCGGGGAGCTGTTTTTT.

This clone was detected a few times. This sequence joins TRBV6-4 and TRBJ1-5; tentatively, D is TRBD1 (5 bases). Germline-derived CDR1 and CDR2 are MRHNA and SNTAGT. The CDR3 runs to 15 residues. The V end was cut by 2 bases, the J end by 5 bases, with 13 bases between. The CDR3 DNA sequence: TGTGCCAGCAGTGACGAAGGGGCGTGCTATCAGCCCCAGCATTTT. Protein product: CASSDEGACYQPQHF.

This clone has just a few counts. V usage is TRBV6-5 and J usage is TRBJ1-4, with 7 positions matching TRBD1. The germline CDR1 and CDR2 sequences are MNHEY and SVGAGI. V gave up 6 bases and J gave up 11 bases; unmatched junction bases: 12. CDR3 size: 14 residues. CDR3 coding DNA: TGTGCCAGCAGGGTATACGGGACAGCAGAGAAACTGTTTTTT. Its translation is CASRVYGTAEKLFF.

This chain uses TRBV19 with TRBJ2-1; TRBD1 agrees at 7 bases. CDR1 LNHDA and CDR2 SQIVND come from the germline V gene (reference sequence). V shed 4 bases and J 2 bases; nucleotides not matched to a gene: 5. The length of the CDR3 is 15 residues. CDR3 loop: CASSTPTGTYNEQFF. The CDR3 region has the DNA TGTGCCAGTAGTACGCCGACAGGGACCTACAATGAGCAGTTCTTC.

This clone was recorded once. This chain links TRBV7-2 with TRBJ2-1, with D possibly being TRBD2 (6 bases). This CDR3 comprises 15 residues. V was pared by 5 bases and J by 1 base, with 12 bases between. Looked up from germline, CDR1 is SGHTA and CDR2 is FQGNSA. CDR3 sequence reads: CASSPTSLSYNEQFF. CDR3 DNA: TGTGCCAGCAGCCCTACTAGCCTGTCCTACAATGAGCAGTTCTTC. The entire variable domain, with the rest obtained from reference TRBV7-2 and TRBJ2-1, is as follows: GAGVSQSPSNKVTEKGKDVELRCDPISGHTALYWYRQSLGQGLEFLIYFQGNSAPDKSGLPSDRFSAERTGGSVSTLTIQRTQQEDSAVYLCASSPTSLSYNEQFFGPGTRLTVL.

V gene TRBV10-2 combines with J gene TRBJ2-2; 8 bases are shared with TRBD1. CDR1 WSHSY and CDR2 SAAADI come from the germline V gene. This CDR3 is 15 amino acids long. The trim removed 6 bases at V and 4 bases at J, leaving 7 bases unmatched. The CDR3 coding sequence is TGCGCCAGCAGGCAGGGGGCCTCGGGCACCGGGGAGCTGTTTTTT. Translation: CASRQGASGTGELFF.

This chain links TRBV7-6 with TRBJ2-5, with 7 bases that match TRBD2. The CDR3 covers 14 residues. Germline V gene data show CDR1 as SGHVS and CDR2 as FNYEAQ. V was clipped by 4 bases and J by 5 bases; unmatched bases: 7. CDR3 region: CASSWGGAVETQYF. The CDR3 DNA reads as TGTGCCAGCAGCTGGGGGGGTGCGGTTGAGACCCAGTACTTC.

This chain connects TRBV29-1 to TRBJ2-3; D perhaps matches TRBD2 (5 bases). This CDR3 contains 15 residues. Germline V CDR1 and CDR2: SQVTM, ANQGSEA. Trimming took off 3 bases at V and 4 bases at J, with 17 bases between the two ends. The CDR3 protein is CSVDGLARVPDTQYF. The CDR3, as DNA: TGCAGCGTTGACGGCCTAGCAAGGGTTCCAGATACGCAGTATTTT.

The chain links TRBV4-3 to TRBJ2-5; 8 nucleotides agree with TRBD2. Germline CDR1 reads LGHNA; CDR2 reads YSLEER. The length of the CDR3 is 15 residues. V lost 1 base and J lost 5; bases outside the gene matches: 6. CDR3 coding DNA: TGCGCCAGCAGCCAAGTCGGAGCGGGGGCCGAGACCCAGTACTTC. Amino acid sequence: CASSQVGAGAETQYF.

The V gene is TRBV28, the J gene TRBJ2-4; a weak D match, TRBD1 (6 bases). Germline V gene data show CDR1 as MDHEN and CDR2 as SYDVKM. V was cut by 3 bases and J by 1 base, with 16 bases left in between. The CDR3 runs 17 residues. CDR3 protein: CASSFIRGDSAKNIQYF. For the CDR3, the DNA is TGTGCCAGCAGTTTTATCAGGGGAGACTCGGCCAAAAACATTCAGTACTTC.

The rearrangement uses TRBV7-9 and TRBJ2-2; 7 positions match TRBD1. This CDR3 comprises 12 residues. V gave up 5 bases and J gave up 10 bases; unmatched junction bases: 4. Germline lookup yields CDR1 SEHNR and CDR2 FQNEAQ (reference sequence). The CDR3 reads CASSTGTEELFF. The CDR3 coding sequence is TGTGCCAGCAGCACCGGGACAGAGGAGCTGTTTTTT.

This clone was seen a handful of times. The rearrangement joins TRBV5-1 to TRBJ2-7; 9 bases are shared with TRBD1. J lost 2 bases, V lost 7 bases, and 7 bases had no gene match. This CDR3 comprises 14 residues. Per the germline V gene, CDR1 is SGHRS and CDR2 is YFSETQ. For the CDR3, the DNA is TGCGCCAGCGGTTTTGGGGACAGGGCCTACGAGCAGTACTTC. Translated: CASGFGDRAYEQYF.

This chain links TRBV28 with TRBJ2-3, with no clear D. V lost 2 bases and J lost 0, with 9 bases in between. The CDR3 runs to 15 residues. The germline CDR1 and CDR2 sequences are MDHEN and SYDVKM. CDR3 loop: CASSLLSPSTDTQYF. The CDR3 nucleotides read TGTGCCAGCAGTTTACTATCCCCTAGCACAGATACGCAGTATTTT.

In its sample, this clone was seen once. This chain uses TRBV18 with TRBJ2-7, with TRBD1 identical over 8 bases. This CDR3 spans 14 amino acids. V dropped 5 bases and J dropped 3; count of bases not matched to a gene: 6. Looked up from germline, CDR1 is KGHSH and CDR2 is LQKENI. The CDR3, as DNA: TGTGCCAGCTCAAAGTCCGGACAGGGCTACGAGCAGTACTTC. Encoded protein: CASSKSGQGYEQYF.

About this clone: The junction departs from germline at one end; a sequencing error may be responsible. The CDR3 DNA reads TGTGCTAGCAGCTCCCGAGGAGCACTACAAGAGACCCAGTACTTC. This sequence encodes CASSSRGALQETQYF. V and J are TRBV7-7 and TRBJ2-5, with D hard to call. The CDR3 sequence is 15 residues long. Per germline, CDR1 SSHAT and CDR2 FNYEAQ (reference sequence).

V is TRBV11-2 and J is TRBJ2-7; tentatively, D is TRBD1 (6 bases). Germline CDR1 is SGHAT and CDR2 is FQNNGV. V lost 2 bases, J lost 3 bases, and 14 bases lay in between. The CDR3 has 15 residues. The CDR3 loop reads CASSLTGSGHYEQYF. The CDR3 bases are TGTGCCAGCAGCTTAACTGGGTCGGGACACTACGAGCAGTACTTC. Full variable domain (rest looked up from reference TRBV11-2 and TRBJ2-7): EAGVAQSPRYKIIEKRQSVAFWCNPISGHATLYWYQQILGQGPKLLIQFQNNGVVDDSQLPKDRFSAERLKGVDSTLKIQPAKLEDSAVYLCASSLTGSGHYEQYFGPGTRLTVT.

This clone was counted only a few times. This sequence joins TRBV11-3 and TRBJ2-3, with D maybe TRBD2 (5 bases). From germline, CDR1 is SGHNT and CDR2 YENEEA. This CDR3 has 15 residues. Trimming pared 2 bases from V and 5 bases from J, leaving 14 bases between. This chain's CDR3 is CASSLRADLGDTQYF. CDR3 nucleotide sequence: TGTGCCAGCAGCTTAAGAGCGGATCTAGGAGATACGCAGTATTTT.

This sequence joins TRBV6-5 and TRBJ2-7; 10 nucleotides line up with TRBD1. The V segment lost 5 bases and the J segment 6 bases; nucleotides outside the gene matches: 7. The germline V gene has CDR1 MNHEY and CDR2 SVGAGI. CDR3 size: 14 residues. The DNA for the CDR3 is TGTGCCAGCAGTGAAGAGGGACAGGGGCCCGAGCAGTACTTC. Translating gives CASSEEGQGPEQYF.

The CDR3 loop is CASSPRQGSTEAFF. The CDR3 nucleotides read TGTGCCAGCAGCCCCCGACAGGGAAGTACTGAAGCTTTCTTT. This chain joins TRBV7-3 and TRBJ1-1; 7 bases are shared with TRBD1. The length of the CDR3 is 14 residues. Germline CDR1 reads SGHTA; CDR2 reads FQGTGA. The junction had 8 bases not matched to a gene; V was cut back by 5 bases and J by 5 bases.

CDR3 amino acids: CASSEWASGGAGTQYF. CDR3 coding DNA: TGTGCCAGCAGTGAATGGGCTAGCGGGGGGGCGGGTACGCAGTATTTT. V usage is TRBV2 and J usage is TRBJ2-3; 12 bases fit TRBD2. This CDR3 is 16 amino acids long. Looked up from germline, CDR1 is SNHLY and CDR2 is FYNNEI. The V and J ends lost 2 bases and 8 bases, in that order; junction bases with no gene match: 8.

The chain employs TRBV6-6 and TRBJ2-5, with TRBD2 matching over 10 bases. Germline V gives CDR1 MNHNY, CDR2 SVGAGI (reference sequence). Losses at the gene ends were 2 bases for V and 4 bases for J; bases not matched to a gene: 7. The CDR3 has 16 residues. DNA of the CDR3: TGTGCCAGCAGTTACGCATCCGGGACTAGCGTAGAGACCCAGTACTTC. It encodes CASSYASGTSVETQYF.

This rearrangement joins TRBV7-9 to TRBJ2-3; D is possibly TRBD2 (6 bases). The CDR3 consists of 15 residues. Germline CDR1 is SEHNR and CDR2 is FQNEAQ (reference sequence). Deletions cut 7 bases from V and 0 bases from J, with 14 bases between. The CDR3 loop reads CASTLWGGSTDTQYF. The CDR3 DNA follows: TGTGCCAGCACCCTCTGGGGAGGCAGCACAGATACGCAGTATTTT.

The count of this clone is one. The genes are TRBV7-2 and TRBJ1-2, with D possibly being TRBD1 (5 bases). V was pared by 5 bases and J by 4 bases, with 23 bases between. CDR3 length equals 17 residues. Germline V lookup: CDR1 SGHTA, CDR2 FQGNSA. The CDR3 DNA sequence: TGTGCCAGCAGCCACCCCGGTGGGCCCAGGGTCGGCTATGGCTACACCTTC. Translation gives CASSHPGGPRVGYGYTF. The full variable domain, in which reference TRBV7-2 and TRBJ1-2 provide the parts outside the CDR3, is GAGVSQSPSNKVTEKGKDVELRCDPISGHTALYWYRQSLGQGLEFLIYFQGNSAPDKSGLPSDRFSAERTGGSVSTLTIQRTQQEDSAVYLCASSHPGGPRVGYGYTFGSGTRLTVV.